This TCR beta chain was documented in a study of monozygotic twins with inflammatory bowel disease. The CDR3 totals 15 residues. Germline CDR1 SGHTA, CDR2 FQGNSA. Reprocessing the 5' RACE reads, TCRdb reports a single entry for every CDR3 protein and omits DNA. The sample's table shows about 440,000 distinct CDR3 sequences. The sequencing input was blood. The chain uses TRBV7-2 and TRBJ2-2; TCRdb outputs TRBD2, but without DNA this stays unchecked. The TCR originated in a human donor with ulcerative colitis or Crohn's disease, or a healthy co-twin of an affected twin (not recorded which). The CDR3 is CASLPPTSGAGELFF.